These 24 T cell receptor beta chains were all obtained from the same sample, sequenced in a study of CD8+CD57+ T cells in acquired aplastic anemia. Sequenced patients had shown CD8+CD57+ cell expansion by flow cytometry. Genomic DNA acted as the template from which TCR beta VDJ combination and CDR3 sequence profiling were carried out. TCRdb recomputed calls from the reads with MiXCR, one row per CDR3 protein. The sample records about 200,000 distinct CDR3 sequences, around 49% being singletons. Specimen: sorted CD4+, CD8+, or CD8+CD57+ T cells (not recorded which) from PBMCs. These receptors all come from a human donor with aplastic anemia.

At least ten counts were recorded for this clonotype. This rearrangement joins TRBV19 to TRBJ2-2; D not resolved. Germline CDR1 and CDR2: LNHDA and SQIVND (reference sequence). The V and J ends lost 2 bases and 2 bases respectively, with 9 bases between them. CDR3 length: 15 amino acids. The CDR3 bases are TGTGCCAGTAGTATAACTCGGTTTAACACCGGGGAGCTGTTTTTT. Protein product: CASSITRFNTGELFF.

This clonotype was counted only a few times. The chain recombines TRBV28 with TRBJ1-5, with TRBD1 identical over 11 bases. The V gene end was trimmed by 10 bases and the J gene end by 1 base; junction bases not matched to a gene: 9. The CDR3 spans 16 residues. Germline loops: CDR1 MDHEN, CDR2 SYDVKM. CDR3 bases: TGTGCCACCAGAGGACAGGGGGCTTCGAGCAATCAGCCCCAGCATTTT. This gives the protein CATRGQGASSNQPQHF.

The chain's CDR3 is CASSGGQGARFHEQYF. CDR3 bases: TGTGCCAGCAGCGGCGGACAGGGGGCGCGGTTCCACGAGCAGTACTTC. The genes are TRBV7-2 and TRBJ2-7; 11 bases fit TRBD1. The CDR3 loop spans 16 amino acids. Trimming took 5 bases from V and 5 from J; bases not matched to a gene: 11. Germline CDR1 and CDR2: SGHTA and FQGNSA.

As regards this clonotype: A single base separates this from a much larger clone, so it may be a read error. The chain is built from TRBV7-3 and TRBJ1-1; D call uncertain. There are 16 residues in the CDR3. Germline values: CDR1 SGHTA, CDR2 FQGTGA. The ends were cut back, 4 bases at V and 4 bases at J, with 19 bases in the middle. CDR3 nucleotides: TGTGCCAGCAGCTCAGCACCCTTCTTAGGAGGCACTGAAGCTTTCTTT. Protein: CASSSAPFLGGTEAFF. Full variable domain (missing parts from reference TRBV7-3 and TRBJ1-1): GAGVSQTPSNKVTEKGKYVELRCDPISGHTALYWYRQSLGQGPEFLIYFQGTGAADDSGLPNDRFFAVRPEGSVSTLKIQRTERGDSAVYLCASSSAPFLGGTEAFFGQGTRLTVV.

This clonotype came up many times. The rearrangement links TRBV10-3 to TRBJ2-7, with 8 positions matching TRBD1. With 5 bases clipped from V and 4 bases from J, the junction kept 13 bases outside the gene matches. The CDR3 is made up of 16 amino acids. Germline V gene lookup returns CDR1 ENHRY and CDR2 SYGVKD. The CDR3 loop reads CAISLRGQGALYEQYF. The CDR3, as DNA: TGTGCCATCAGTCTGCGTGGGCAGGGGGCATTATACGAGCAGTACTTC.

In its sample, this clonotype was seen once. Possible read error: a much larger clone is one base away. The J gene is TRBJ2-5, the V gene TRBV7-2, with TRBD1 matching 9 bases. CDR1 and CDR2 (germline): SGHTA, FQGNSA. CDR3 length equals 13 residues. V trimming: 4 bases; J trimming: 3 bases; junction bases outside the gene matches: 0. The CDR3 is CASSWTGEETQYF. The CDR3 DNA reads as TGTGCCAGCAGCTGGACAGGGGAAGAGACCCAGTACTTC.

There are many counts of this clonotype. The V and J genes are TRBV9 and TRBJ1-4, with D maybe TRBD1 (5 bases). V was shortened by 2 bases and J by 4 bases, with 6 bases between the two germline ends. CDR1 is SGDLS, CDR2 YYNGEE, per germline. This CDR3 contains 13 residues. In DNA form, the CDR3 reads TGTGCCAGCAGCGTCAGGGTTAATGAAAAACTGTTTTTT. Translating gives CASSVRVNEKLFF.

A word on this clonotype: The CDR3 end shows no conserved phenylalanine or tryptophan, and so a read error is likely. The limits of the CDR3 on the DNA are not certain, so only TCRdb's listed CDR3 is given. The rearrangement links TRBV12-3 or TRBV12-4 to TRBJ1-3; the DNA was not used to check the table's D call, TRBD1. The length of the CDR3 is 10 amino acids, counting both ends. CDR3 protein: CASSWGQGAG.

This clonotype was seen just once. The chain is built from TRBV5-1 and TRBJ1-1, with TRBD1 matching 10 bases. The length of the CDR3 is 15 residues. CDR1 is SGHRS, CDR2 YFSETQ, per germline. V trimming: 4 bases; J trimming: 3 bases; junction bases outside the gene matches: 6. The CDR3 DNA reads TGCGCCAGCAGCGGGACAGGGGTTGGGGACACTGAAGCTTTCTTT. Its protein is CASSGTGVGDTEAFF. The complete variable domain, with remaining parts taken from reference TRBV5-1 and TRBJ1-1, reads KAGVTQTPRYLIKTRGQQVTLSCSPISGHRSVSWYQQTPGQGLQFLFEYFSETQRNKGNFPGRFSGRQFSNSRSEMNVSTLELGDSALYLCASSGTGVGDTEAFFGQGTRLTVV.

This chain uses TRBV7-8 with TRBJ2-7; D is uncertain. Germline V gene sequence: CDR1 SGHVS, CDR2 FQNEAQ. V was cut by 5 bases and J by 3 bases, with 14 bases left in between. The CDR3 is 14 residues long. The CDR3 region has the DNA TGTGCCAGCAGCGTTGGTGGGCAGTTCTACGAGCAGTACTTC. Translating gives CASSVGGQFYEQYF.

The chain joins TRBV2 to TRBJ2-7, with D possibly matching TRBD2 (6 bases). The CDR3 totals 15 residues. Per the germline V gene, CDR1 is SNHLY and CDR2 is FYNNEI. The V gene lost 6 bases and the J gene lost 1 base, with 16 bases spanning the gap. The CDR3 region is CASRGLLVGSYEQYF. The CDR3 nucleotides are TGTGCCAGCAGGGGACTTCTAGTAGGGTCCTACGAGCAGTACTTC.

In the case of this clonotype: Given a much more abundant clone one base away, this may be a read error. The genes are TRBV6-1 and TRBJ2-7; the D gene could be TRBD1 or TRBD2 (5 bases each). The CDR3 runs 16 residues. The V end was cut by 3 bases, the J end by 6 bases, with 21 bases between. CDR1 is MNHNS, CDR2 SASEGT, per germline. The CDR3 DNA sequence: TGTGCCAGCAGTGATAGAGGGGCGCCAAGAGAGTGCGAGCAGTACTTC. Protein: CASSDRGAPRECEQYF.

Many counts were recorded for this clonotype. The CDR3 loop reads CASSLGESSNQPQHF. The CDR3 region has the DNA TGCGCCAGCAGCTTGGGGGAGAGTAGCAATCAGCCCCAGCATTTT. The chain combines TRBV5-1 with TRBJ1-5; the D is unclear. This CDR3 is 15 amino acids long. V was pared by 0 bases and J by 0 bases, with 7 bases between. Per germline, CDR1 SGHRS and CDR2 YFSETQ.

This clonotype is medium-sized by share. The J gene is TRBJ1-3, the V gene TRBV5-6; D remains unclear. V was pared by 4 bases and J by 0 bases, with 11 bases between. The germline V gene has CDR1 SGHDT and CDR2 YYEEEE. CDR3 length: 15 residues. The CDR3 bases are TGTGCCAGCAGCCCAAAGGCGAGCTCTGGAAACACCATATATTTT. This encodes CASSPKASSGNTIYF.

This clonotype was counted ten times or more. The rearrangement joins TRBV5-1 to TRBJ2-3, with D unresolved. V was clipped by 5 bases and J by 4 bases, with 11 bases between them. This CDR3 spans 13 amino acids. Germline V gene lookup returns CDR1 SGHRS and CDR2 YFSETQ. Here the CDR3 reads CASRDGPPDTQYF. The CDR3 DNA follows: TGCGCCAGCAGGGACGGCCCGCCAGATACGCAGTATTTT.

This clonotype has at least ten counts. V is TRBV4-1 and J is TRBJ1-1, with D unresolved. CDR1 is MGHRA and CDR2 is YSYEKL in the germline V gene. The CDR3 has 15 amino acids. The ends were cut back, 3 bases at V and 5 bases at J, with 16 bases in the middle. CDR3 in amino acids: CASSHSPLSTTEAFF. The CDR3 DNA reads as TGCGCCAGCAGCCACTCCCCCCTCTCTACAACTGAAGCTTTCTTT.

The sample holds many counts of this clonotype. The rearrangement joins TRBV7-2 to TRBJ2-7, with 8 bases identical to TRBD2. Unmatched junction bases numbered 8, after V lost 6 bases and J lost 1 base. The CDR3 loop spans 15 amino acids. Germline V gene data show CDR1 as SGHTA and CDR2 as FQGNSA. The CDR3 is CASSPFAGGSYEQYF. As DNA, the CDR3 is TGTGCCAGCAGTCCCTTTGCGGGGGGATCCTACGAGCAGTACTTC.

The sample holds many counts of this clonotype. The chain combines TRBV19 with TRBJ2-5; D unclear. The length of the CDR3 is 12 residues. Per germline, CDR1 LNHDA and CDR2 SQIVND (reference sequence). Deletions cut 6 bases from V and 2 bases from J, with 7 bases between. The CDR3 reads CASSYRQETQYF. Written as DNA, the CDR3 is TGTGCCAGTAGCTACAGACAAGAGACCCAGTACTTC.

This clonotype was counted between two and nine times. The gene calls are TRBV29-1 and TRBJ2-7, with 8 positions matching TRBD1. The CDR3 totals 13 residues. V was pared by 6 bases and J by 3 bases, with 7 bases of the junction left unmatched. CDR1 is SQVTM, CDR2 ANQGSEA, per germline. The CDR3 sequence: CSVEDREDYEQYF. The CDR3 coding sequence is TGCAGCGTCGAGGACAGGGAGGACTACGAGCAGTACTTC.

The chain recombines TRBV10-3 with TRBJ2-1; 9 bases are a match to TRBD1. Germline V gene lookup returns CDR1 ENHRY and CDR2 SYGVKD. V shed 6 bases and J 6 bases; nucleotides not matched to a gene: 9. The CDR3 sequence is 15 residues long. This chain's CDR3 is CAIRAGTGLFNEQFF. CDR3 DNA: TGTGCCATCAGGGCCGGGACAGGGCTTTTCAATGAGCAGTTCTTC.

The chain recombines TRBV9 with TRBJ2-4; D perhaps matches TRBD2 (5 bases). CDR1 SGDLS and CDR2 YYNGEE come from the germline V gene. The CDR3 has 12 amino acids. Trimming took off 3 bases at V and 5 bases at J, with 6 bases between the two ends. The CDR3 loop reads CASSGGQNIQYF. The CDR3 region has the DNA TGTGCCAGCAGCGGAGGGCAAAACATTCAGTACTTC.

In its sample, this clonotype was seen many times. This chain uses TRBV10-3 with TRBJ1-1, with a tentative D call TRBD1 (5 bases). The CDR3 sequence is 11 residues long. V was trimmed by 6 bases and J by 5 bases, leaving 7 bases between them. Germline V lookup: CDR1 ENHRY, CDR2 SYGVKD. The CDR3 loop reads CAIREGTEAFF. Here the CDR3 DNA reads TGTGCCATCAGAGAGGGGACTGAAGCTTTCTTT.

Comment on this clonotype: The conserved closing phenylalanine or tryptophan is absent in this CDR3, likely reflecting a read error. The DNA is left out, because the CDR3 cannot be placed on it with certainty; the CDR3 is given as TCRdb lists it. V usage is TRBV7-8 and J usage is TRBJ1-1. Both ends counted, the CDR3 spans 9 residues. Germline CDR1 reads SGHVS; CDR2 reads FQNEAQ. The CDR3 sequence: CASSPGGGS.

This clonotype was observed a single time. The rearrangement joins TRBV7-2 to TRBJ2-7, with TRBD1 as a possible D gene (5 bases). The CDR3 is made up of 13 amino acids. V was cut by 6 bases and J by 0 bases, with 9 bases left in between. From germline, CDR1 is SGHTA and CDR2 FQGNSA. The CDR3 DNA follows: TGTGCCAGCAGTACAGGACACTCCTACGAGCAGTACTTC. Its translation: CASSTGHSYEQYF.